Listed here are 21 T cell receptor beta chains from one sample, sequenced in a study of T cell responses to AZD1222 COVID-19 vaccine. Method: immunoSEQ multiplex PCR; TCRdb's copy keeps in-frame clones and lacks some. This table holds fewer than 30,000 clones, approximately 90% found once. This specimen consisted of peripheral blood, obtained 28 days after the second AZD1222 dose. All receptors come from an adult who received the AZD1222 COVID-19 vaccine.

J is TRBJ2-1 and V is TRBV30; D is unclear. Per germline, CDR1 GTSNPN and CDR2 SVGIG (reference sequence). V lost 3 bases and J 7 bases, leaving 10 bases between the germline ends. The CDR3 consists of 12 residues. CDR3 sequence: CAWRGYFNEQFF. The CDR3 DNA is TGTGCCTGGAGAGGCTACTTTAATGAGCAGTTCTTC.

This chain joins TRBV6-5 and TRBJ2-7; D may be TRBD1 (6 bases). V lost 6 bases to trimming and J lost 0 bases, with 12 bases between them. Germline V gene data show CDR1 as MNHEY and CDR2 as SVGAGI. This CDR3 has 14 residues. The CDR3 reads CASSSRDNSYEQYF. The CDR3 coding sequence is TGTGCCAGCAGCTCCCGGGACAACTCCTACGAGCAGTACTTC.

V and J are TRBV7-6 and TRBJ2-5; possibly TRBD2 for D (6 bases). The CDR3 consists of 13 residues. Deletions cut 4 bases from V and 5 bases from J, with 11 bases between. Germline CDR1 SGHVS, CDR2 FNYEAQ. The CDR3 loop is CASSWRVQETQYF. The CDR3 DNA follows: TGTGCCAGCAGCTGGAGGGTGCAGGAGACCCAGTACTTC.

This sequence joins TRBV6-5 and TRBJ1-5, with D hard to call. Per germline, CDR1 MNHEY and CDR2 SVGAGI. The CDR3 is 13 residues long. The V and J ends lost 2 bases and 5 bases respectively, with 7 bases between them. The DNA of the CDR3 is TGTGCCAGCAGTTACACACAGCATCAGCCCCAGCATTTT. This sequence encodes CASSYTQHQPQHF.

V gene TRBV7-9 combines with J gene TRBJ1-1; 9 nucleotides match TRBD1. The length of the CDR3 is 13 residues. Germline CDR1 and CDR2: SEHNR and FQNEAQ (reference sequence). With 5 bases clipped from V and 5 bases from J, the junction kept 3 bases outside the gene matches. CDR3 sequence (DNA): TGTGCCAGCAGCGGACAGGGGATGACTGAAGCTTTCTTT. It translates to CASSGQGMTEAFF.

V is TRBV3-1 (or the pseudogene TRBV3-2) and J is TRBJ2-7, with D possibly matching TRBD1 (5 bases). The CDR3 is 18 amino acids. Trimming took off 3 bases at V and 4 bases at J, with 25 bases between the two ends. CDR1 is LGHDT, CDR2 YNNKEL, per germline (reference sequence). The CDR3 is CASSQGWQGWGLQYEQYF. As DNA, the CDR3 is TGTGCCAGCAGCCAGGGTTGGCAGGGCTGGGGCCTACAATACGAGCAGTACTTC.

The genes are TRBV28 and TRBJ1-3; TRBD1 aligns across 10 bases. The ends lost 4 bases at V and 3 bases at J; junction bases unmatched: 6. CDR1 and CDR2 (germline): MDHEN, SYDVKM. This CDR3 is 16 amino acids long. This CDR3 is CASSSPGQGSGNTIYF. CDR3 DNA: TGTGCCAGCAGTTCCCCGGGACAGGGGAGTGGAAACACCATATATTTT.

The gene calls are TRBV3-1 (or the pseudogene TRBV3-2) and TRBJ1-6; D ambiguous. Germline V gene data show CDR1 as LGHDT and CDR2 as YNNKEL (reference sequence). The CDR3 sequence is 14 residues long. The V gene lost 2 bases and the J gene lost 7 bases, with 9 bases spanning the gap. The CDR3 region is CASSQSDSNSPLHF. CDR3 nucleotide sequence: TGTGCCAGCAGCCAATCAGATTCGAATTCACCCCTCCACTTT.

This chain connects TRBV29-1 to TRBJ2-7; 9 positions agree with TRBD2. Trimming removed 6 bases from V and 4 bases from J; junction bases left unmatched: 7. The CDR3 has 13 amino acids. Germline loops: CDR1 SQVTM, CDR2 ANQGSEA. CDR3 sequence reads: CSVGAGGRYEQYF. In DNA form, the CDR3 reads TGCAGCGTCGGAGCGGGAGGAAGGTACGAGCAGTACTTC.

CDR3: CASRAGTGNYLNTGELFF. The CDR3 DNA reads as TGCGCCAGCAGGGCCGGGACAGGGAATTACCTGAACACCGGGGAGCTGTTTTTT. The V call is TRBV5-1, the J call TRBJ2-2; 9 bases agree with TRBD1. Per germline, CDR1 SGHRS and CDR2 YFSETQ. This CDR3 has 18 amino acids. The junction had 12 bases not matched to a gene; V was cut back by 5 bases and J by 1 base.

V and J are TRBV18 and TRBJ1-5, with 7 positions matching TRBD1. The CDR3 runs to 13 residues. V shed 5 bases, J shed 7 bases, and the junction held 5 bases outside the gene matches. Germline CDR1 is KGHSH and CDR2 is LQKENI. The CDR3 is CASSFDRVQPQHF. DNA of the CDR3: TGTGCCAGCTCATTCGACAGGGTGCAGCCCCAGCATTTT.

The chain carries TRBV2 and TRBJ2-7, with TRBD2 as a possible D gene (5 bases). The germline V and J ends were trimmed by 8 bases and 3 bases, with 11 bases remaining between them. CDR1 SNHLY and CDR2 FYNNEI come from the germline V gene. The CDR3 is 12 residues long. This CDR3 reads CASEAEGYEQYF. The CDR3 nucleotides read TGTGCCAGCGAGGCTGAGGGCTACGAGCAGTACTTC. Combining the CDR3 with reference TRBV2 and TRBJ2-7 gives the whole variable domain EPEVTQTPSHQVTQMGQEVILRCVPISNHLYFYWYRQILGQKVEFLVSFYNNEISEKSEIFDDQFSVERPDGSNFTLKIRSTKLEDSAMYFCASEAEGYEQYFGPGTRLTVT.

The chain joins TRBV25-1 to TRBJ1-6; D is perhaps TRBD1 (5 bases). The V gene lost 7 bases and the J gene lost 7 bases, with 11 bases spanning the gap. Germline V CDR1 and CDR2: MGHDK, SYGVNS. This CDR3 is 13 amino acids long. This chain's CDR3 is CASNRDENSPLHF. The DNA of the CDR3 is TGTGCCAGCAATCGGGACGAGAATTCACCCCTCCACTTT.

A single count supports this clone. V gene TRBV15 combines with J gene TRBJ1-5; D perhaps matches TRBD1 (5 bases). The CDR3 loop spans 15 amino acids. CDR1 LNHNV and CDR2 YYDKDF come from the germline V gene (reference sequence). V lost 3 bases to trimming and J lost 0 bases, with 9 bases between them. CDR3 amino acids: CATSRDTNSNQPQHF. The CDR3, as DNA: TGTGCCACCAGCAGGGACACCAATAGCAATCAGCCCCAGCATTTT.

This sequence joins TRBV5-1 and TRBJ1-5; D ambiguous. V was clipped by 0 bases and J by 3 bases, with 10 bases between them. Germline CDR1 and CDR2: SGHRS and YFSETQ. CDR3 length equals 15 residues. The CDR3 loop is CASSLAGQLNQPQHF. The DNA for the CDR3 is TGCGCCAGCAGCTTGGCCGGCCAGCTCAATCAGCCCCAGCATTTT.

The CDR3 here is CASSLVGDDYNSPLHF. In nucleotides, the CDR3 is TGTGCCAGCAGTTTAGTGGGGGACGATTATAATTCACCCCTCCACTTT. V usage is TRBV27 and J usage is TRBJ1-6; D is possibly TRBD1 (5 bases). V was shortened by 2 bases and J by 4 bases, with 12 bases between the two germline ends. Germline values: CDR1 MNHEY, CDR2 SMNVEV (reference sequence). The CDR3 contains 16 residues.

This clone was seen only a few times. The chain couples TRBV7-2 to TRBJ2-7; TRBD2 agrees at 7 bases. The V gene end was trimmed by 1 base and the J gene end by 12 bases; junction bases not matched to a gene: 12. Germline CDR1 reads SGHTA; CDR2 reads FQGNSA. CDR3 length: 14 residues. The CDR3 DNA reads as TGTGCCAGCAGCTTAGAAAGATCGGGGAGGGAACTGTACTTC. Its protein is CASSLERSGRELYF.

The V gene is TRBV7-3, the J gene TRBJ1-1, with D possibly matching TRBD1 (5 bases). The CDR3 covers 13 residues. Trimming shortened V by 5 bases and J by 6 bases, and 13 bases separated the two germline ends. Germline V gives CDR1 SGHTA, CDR2 FQGTGA. The CDR3 spells CASSRDRSSEAFF. DNA for the CDR3: TGTGCCAGCAGCCGGGACCGATCATCTGAAGCTTTCTTT.

The chain carries TRBV15 and TRBJ2-7; the D gene is possibly TRBD1 (7 bases). CDR1 is LNHNV, CDR2 YYDKDF, per germline (reference sequence). With 2 bases removed from V and 2 bases from J, the gap between germline ends came to 19 bases. The CDR3 runs to 17 residues. Here the CDR3 DNA reads TGTGCCACCAGCAGACTCCCTGGGCGGGACAGAGCCTACGAGCAGTACTTC. It is translated as CATSRLPGRDRAYEQYF.

The chain couples TRBV27 to TRBJ2-1; TRBD1 agrees at 10 bases. Losses at the gene ends were 6 bases for V and 7 bases for J; bases not matched to a gene: 3. Germline V gene data show CDR1 as MNHEY and CDR2 as SMNVEV (reference sequence). This CDR3 region has 13 residues. CDR3 residues: CASRRTGGNEQFF. In nucleotides, the CDR3 is TGTGCCAGCAGGCGGACAGGGGGGAATGAGCAGTTCTTC.

The chain couples TRBV11-2 to TRBJ2-7, with 10 bases matching TRBD1. V shed 7 bases and J 6 bases; nucleotides not matched to a gene: 12. The CDR3 covers 15 residues. CDR1 is SGHAT, CDR2 FQNNGV, per germline. The CDR3 sequence: CASTPRGTGASEQYF. DNA for the CDR3: TGTGCCAGCACCCCCCGAGGGACAGGGGCTAGCGAGCAGTACTTC. The full variable domain, its missing parts supplied by reference TRBV11-2 and TRBJ2-7, is EAGVAQSPRYKIIEKRQSVAFWCNPISGHATLYWYQQILGQGPKLLIQFQNNGVVDDSQLPKDRFSAERLKGVDSTLKIQPAKLEDSAVYLCASTPRGTGASEQYFGPGTRLTVT.